This T cell receptor beta chain appears in the sequencing data of a study of CD8 T cells in Susac syndrome. Study results and limitations: Only a relatively small number of individuals were included in the TCR sequencing and HLA analysis.

Per the germline V gene, CDR1 is SNHLY and CDR2 is FYNNEI. V lost 6 bases to trimming and J lost 7 bases, with 6 bases between them. The CDR3 totals 10 residues. Worth noting for this clonotype: What it recognizes is unknown.

An input of 0.5 to 1 ug of RNA was subjected to reverse transcription using random hexamers. Amplification of the TCR beta CDR3 was carried out by immunoSEQ multiplex PCR, which spanned a total of 54 Vbeta and 13 Jbeta segments. MiXCR, applied by TCRdb to the immunoSEQ multiplex PCR reads, yields one record per CDR3 protein. The repertoire holds some 260,000 distinct CDR3 sequences, about 85% seen once, with 0.11% in the top ten. Material: CD8+ T cells from PBMCs. The clonotype was recovered from a human donor with multiple sclerosis. The rearrangement links TRBV2 to TRBJ1-1, with D perhaps TRBD1 (5 bases). The DNA for the CDR3 is TGTGCCAGCAGGGGACTTGAAGCTTTCTTT. Its translation: CASRGLEAFF.